The T cell receptor beta chain under discussion was sequenced for a study of blood T cell repertoires in COVID-19. Sequencing used immunoSEQ multiplex PCR; TCRdb keeps in-frame clones, though not all of them. Among roughly 260,000 clones listed, about 80% were seen once. Per the germline V gene, CDR1 is GTSNPN and CDR2 is SVGIG (reference sequence). The germline V and J ends were trimmed by 2 bases and 6 bases, with 10 bases remaining between them. This CDR3 spans 12 amino acids. This clone was counted once. The sequence was obtained from a woman in her forties who had been exposed to COVID-19. The V call is TRBV30, the J call TRBJ1-1; D is undetermined. The sample taken for sequencing was PBMCs or T cells enriched from blood (not recorded which). CDR3 nucleotides: TGTGCCTGGAGTTGGGGAGGCGCTGAAGCTTTCTTT. This codes for CAWSWGGAEAFF.